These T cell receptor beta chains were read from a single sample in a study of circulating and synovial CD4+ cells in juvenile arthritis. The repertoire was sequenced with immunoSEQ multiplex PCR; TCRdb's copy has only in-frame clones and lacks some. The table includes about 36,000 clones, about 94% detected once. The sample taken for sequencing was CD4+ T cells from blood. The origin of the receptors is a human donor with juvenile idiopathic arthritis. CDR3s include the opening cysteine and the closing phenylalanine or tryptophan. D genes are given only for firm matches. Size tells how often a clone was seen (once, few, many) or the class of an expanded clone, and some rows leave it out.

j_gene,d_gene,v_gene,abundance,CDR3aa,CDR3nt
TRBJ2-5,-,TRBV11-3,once,CASSSGKGGLETQYF,TGTGCCAGCAGCTCCGGGAAGGGGGGGCTGGAGACCCAGTACTTC
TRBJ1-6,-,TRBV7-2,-,CASSLIQGQNSPLHF,TGTGCCAGCAGCTTAATACAGGGCCAAAATTCACCCCTCCACTTT
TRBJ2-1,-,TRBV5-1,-,CASGLEGAVGNEQFF,TGCGCCAGCGGGTTGGAGGGAGCGGTTGGCAATGAGCAGTTCTTC
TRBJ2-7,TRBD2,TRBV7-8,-,CASSLALGGGSYEQYF,TGTGCCAGCAGCTTAGCGCTTGGGGGGGGTTCCTACGAGCAGTACTTC
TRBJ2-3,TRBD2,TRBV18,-,CASSPSGGAVDTQYF,TGTGCCAGCTCCCCAAGCGGGGGGGCCGTAGATACGCAGTATTTT
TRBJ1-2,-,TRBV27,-,CASSFDAGRGGYTF,TGTGCCAGCAGTTTTGACGCCGGTCGGGGTGGCTACACCTTC
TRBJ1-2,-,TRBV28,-,CASSIATGPHYGYTF,TGTGCCAGCAGTATAGCGACAGGTCCCCACTATGGCTACACCTTC
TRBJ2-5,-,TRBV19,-,CASSGLAQETQYF,TGTGCCAGTAGTGGTTTAGCTCAAGAGACCCAGTACTTC
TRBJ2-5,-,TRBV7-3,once,CASGRGGQETQYF,TGTGCCAGCGGCAGAGGGGGCCAAGAGACCCAGTACTTC
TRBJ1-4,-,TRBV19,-,CASSRQGINEKLFF,TGTGCCAGTAGTCGTCAGGGGATTAATGAAAAACTGTTTTTT
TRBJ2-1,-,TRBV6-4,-,CASSENLYGNEQFF,TGTGCCAGCAGTGAGAACTTATACGGGAATGAGCAGTTCTTC
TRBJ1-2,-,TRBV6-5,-,CASIAGPPGYGYTF,TGTGCCAGCATCGCCGGGCCTCCGGGGTATGGCTACACCTTC
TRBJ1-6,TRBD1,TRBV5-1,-,CASSLGPRTGDGSYNSPLHF,TGCGCCAGCAGCTTGGGCCCTAGGACAGGGGATGGATCCTATAATTCCCCCCTCCACTTT
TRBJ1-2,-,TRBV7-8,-,CASSKRQPGYGYTF,TGTGCCAGCAGCAAGCGACAGCCCGGCTATGGCTACACCTTC
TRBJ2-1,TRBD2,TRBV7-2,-,CASSFPGEAGGNSYNEQFF,TGTGCCAGCAGCTTCCCGGGCGAAGCGGGGGGCAACTCCTACAATGAGCAGTTCTTC
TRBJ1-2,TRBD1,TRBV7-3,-,CASSLSGQGTYGYTF,TGTGCCAGCAGCTTAAGTGGACAGGGTACCTATGGCTACACCTTC
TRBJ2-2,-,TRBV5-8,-,CASSFAIGRIQGGELFF,TGTGCCAGCAGCTTTGCGATCGGGCGAATCCAGGGCGGGGAGCTGTTTTTT
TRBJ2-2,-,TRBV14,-,CASSSPQGRTGELFF,TGTGCCAGCAGCAGTCCCCAGGGGCGGACCGGGGAGCTGTTTTTT
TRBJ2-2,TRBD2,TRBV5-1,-,CASSFTGTRGGELFF,TGCGCCAGCAGCTTTACCGGGACTAGAGGCGGGGAGCTGTTTTTT